The 24 T cell receptor beta chains below all came from one sample that was sequenced in a study of tissue T cells after allogeneic stem cell transplantation. Assay used: immunoSEQ multiplex PCR; TCRdb lists only in-frame clones, some missing. The sample has approximately 4,500 clones, around 45% seen once. Time point in this sample: mouse harvest day 14 after allogeneic transplant. Tail vein injection delivered 10^7 T-cell-depleted bone marrow cells and 10^6 splenic CD5+ T cells. The sequenced sample consisted of gut tissue. Receptor source: a female BALB/c mouse given C57BL/6 T cells with graft-versus-host disease after an allogeneic hematopoietic cell transplant.

Comments on this clone: Mouse names are used for the genes. The CDR3 extends 1 residue past the end of the read, so its final part is completed from the germline J gene. The gene calls are TRBV26 and TRBJ2-5; 12 bases fit TRBD2. Germline CDR1 reads KGHPV; CDR2 reads FQNQEV (reference sequence). The CDR3 length is 15 residues. With V trimmed by 2 bases and J by 5 bases, 2 bases remained unmatched. CDR3 region: CASSLDWGGRDTQYF. The sequenced CDR3 bases are TGTGCCAGCAGTCTGGACTGGGGGGGCAGAGACACCCAGTAC.

Comment on this clone: Gene labels here are mouse ones. The read ends 1 residue shy of where the CDR3 ends; the end is completed using the germline J gene. V usage is TRBV13-3 and J usage is TRBJ1-1, with D possibly matching TRBD1 (6 bases). CDR3 length: 15 residues. The germline CDR1 and CDR2 sequences are NNHDY and SYVADS. Trimming shortened V by 0 bases and J by 0 bases, and 9 bases separated the two germline ends. The CDR3 loop is CASSDGGAANTEVFF. CDR3 DNA, as far as it was read: TGTGCCAGCAGTGATGGGGGGGCTGCAAACACAGAAGTCTTC.

This clone occurred a few times. Gene and germline names: mouse. The CDR3 end lies 1 residue beyond the end of the read and is filled in from the germline J gene. The chain recombines TRBV26 with TRBJ2-4; D is unclear. In germline, CDR1 is KGHPV, CDR2 FQNQEV (reference sequence). V gave up 2 bases and J gave up 0 bases, with 3 bases separating them. The CDR3 runs to 13 residues. CDR3 bases read: TGTGCCAGCAGTCTGGAGAGTCAAAACACCTTGTAC. Translating it yields CASSLESQNTLY. The full CDR3 reads CASSLESQNTLYF.

For this clone: Gene names are mouse gene names. The CDR3 is cut off 1 residue early in the read; its end comes from the germline J gene. This chain joins TRBV26 and TRBJ2-2, with a possible D match to TRBD2 (6 bases). V dropped 2 bases and J dropped 0 bases, with 7 bases sitting between them. The CDR3 consists of 15 residues. Germline CDR1 and CDR2: KGHPV and FQNQEV (reference sequence). CDR3 DNA (partial): TGTGCCAGCAGTCTGGGGGGGACAAACACCGGGCAGCTCTAC. This gives the protein CASSLGGTNTGQLY. The entire CDR3 protein is CASSLGGTNTGQLYF.

A remark on this clone: The gene names here belong to mouse. The CDR3 goes on 1 residue after the read ends, and that part is filled in from the germline J gene. V usage is TRBV3 and J usage is TRBJ2-4; no firm D call. The CDR3 covers 14 residues. The V end was cut by 2 bases, the J end by 0 bases, with 6 bases between. Germline CDR1 SNHLY, CDR2 FYNGKV (reference sequence). CDR3 sequence: CASSLYASQNTLYF. The CDR3 bases that were read are TGTGCCAGCAGCTTATACGCTAGTCAAAACACCTTGTAC.

This clone was found a few times. Mouse germline and gene names are used. The read terminates 1 residue before the CDR3 end, so the remaining end is supplied by the germline J gene. The chain combines TRBV5 with TRBJ1-4, with 7 positions matching TRBD1. Germline loops: CDR1 LGHNA, CDR2 YNLKQL (reference sequence). The CDR3 is 15 residues long. The junction had 8 bases not matched to a gene; V was cut back by 4 bases and J by 6 bases. The part of the CDR3 DNA that was read is TGTGCCAGCAGCCTAACAGGGGAGAGGGACGAAAGATTATTT. It translates to CASSLTGERDERLF. The full CDR3 is CASSLTGERDERLFF.

With regard to this clone: Mismatch with germline at one junction end may stem from a read error. Gene and germline names: mouse. The observed sequence ends 1 residue before the CDR3 terminus, with the missing tail filled in from the germline J gene. The gene calls are TRBV13-2 and TRBJ2-5, with 10 bases that match TRBD2. The CDR3 spans 15 residues. Germline V gene sequence: CDR1 NNHNN, CDR2 SYGAGS (reference sequence). The CDR3 bases that were read are TGTGCCAGCGGTCCGGGACTGGGGCACCAAGACATCCAGTAC. Translating it yields CASGPGLGHQDIQY. The full CDR3 protein is CASGPGLGHQDIQYF.

The count of this clone is one. Mismatch with germline at one junction end may stem from a read error. Germline and genes here are mouse. The CDR3: CAWGLGGSNSDYTF. Incomplete CDR3 DNA: TGTGCCTGGGGTCTGGGGGGTTCCAACTCCGACTACACC. The chain links TRBV31 to TRBJ1-2; perhaps TRBD1 as D (5 bases). The read falls 1 residue short of the CDR3 end, and the missing part is taken from the germline J gene. CDR3 length equals 14 residues. CDR1 GKSSPN and CDR2 SITVG come from the germline V gene.

Notes on this clone: Gene and germline names: mouse. The read halts 1 residue ahead of the CDR3 end, with the missing end drawn from the germline J gene. V gene TRBV16 combines with J gene TRBJ2-7; 10 nucleotides align to TRBD2. The CDR3 sequence is 16 residues long. Germline CDR1 is SGHSA and CDR2 is FRNQAP. V dropped 5 bases and J dropped 2; count of bases not matched to a gene: 9. The CDR3 loop is CASSLTGGRRTYEQYF. The sequenced CDR3 bases are TGTGCAAGCAGCCTGACTGGGGGGCGCCGGACCTATGAACAGTAC.

There are a few counts of this clone. Gene names are mouse gene names. The read is 1 residue too short to cover the CDR3 end, so that end is filled in from the germline J gene. This sample includes further DNA sequences coding for the same CDR3. The chain joins TRBV13-2 to TRBJ2-5, with a tentative D call TRBD1 (6 bases). The CDR3 contains 14 residues. Germline V gives CDR1 NNHNN, CDR2 SYGAGS (reference sequence). The V gene lost 1 base and the J gene lost 3 bases, with 9 bases spanning the gap. CDR3 in amino acids: CASGDRGQQDTQYF. The sequenced part of the CDR3 DNA is TGTGCCAGCGGTGATAGGGGACAACAAGACACCCAGTAC.

In this sample, this clone turned up a few times. Any gene name here is a mouse gene name. The CDR3 goes on 1 residue after the read ends, and that part is filled in from the germline J gene. This chain joins TRBV5 and TRBJ2-5, with 12 positions matching TRBD2. In germline, CDR1 is LGHNA, CDR2 YNLKQL (reference sequence). The CDR3 consists of 16 residues. The trim removed 0 bases at V and 6 bases at J, leaving 4 bases unmatched. CDR3 sequence: CASSQETGGARDTQYF. The CDR3 DNA, read in part, is TGTGCCAGCAGCCAAGAGACTGGGGGGGCGCGGGACACCCAGTAC.

This clone was picked up one time. Genes and germline are mouse. The CDR3 is cut off 1 residue early in the read; its end comes from the germline J gene. V is TRBV26 and J is TRBJ1-1; no firm D call. The CDR3 extends over 14 amino acids. Germline V gene data show CDR1 as KGHPV and CDR2 as FQNQEV (reference sequence). V dropped 2 bases and J dropped 4 bases, with 11 bases sitting between them. The CDR3 spells CASSLEGGGTEVFF. CDR3 DNA (partial): TGTGCCAGCAGTCTGGAGGGTGGAGGCACAGAAGTCTTC.

Remarks on this clone: Gene names and germline refer to mouse. The read falls 1 residue short of the CDR3 end, and the missing part is taken from the germline J gene. The chain recombines TRBV5 with TRBJ2-5; either TRBD1 or TRBD2 may fit D (5 bases each). Looked up from germline, CDR1 is LGHNA and CDR2 is YNLKQL (reference sequence). This CDR3 has 13 amino acids. The V end was cut by 0 bases, the J end by 6 bases, with 7 bases between. CDR3 DNA, as far as it was read: TGTGCCAGCAGCCAAGACCGGGGCGACACCCAGTAC. Translating gives CASSQDRGDTQY. The whole CDR3 is CASSQDRGDTQYF.

Remarks on this clone: Mouse gene names apply. The sequenced fragment ends 1 residue before the CDR3 boundary, so the rest is inferred from the germline J gene. The rearrangement uses TRBV1 and TRBJ1-3; no clear D. V was pared by 7 bases and J by 0 bases, with 7 bases between. The CDR3 consists of 13 residues. Per the germline V gene, CDR1 is NSQYPW and CDR2 is LRSPGD (reference sequence). CDR3 DNA, as far as it was read: TGCACCTGCACCGACAATTCTGGAAATACGCTCTAT. Its protein is CTCTDNSGNTLY. The CDR3 in its entirety is CTCTDNSGNTLYF.

About this clone: Being one base from a much bigger clone, this may be a read error. These gene names are mouse names. The read ends 1 residue shy of where the CDR3 ends; the end is completed using the germline J gene. The chain combines TRBV26 with TRBJ2-7; 11 nucleotides agree with TRBD2. V lost 4 bases, J lost 0 bases, and 2 bases stayed unmatched. From germline, CDR1 is KGHPV and CDR2 FQNQEV (reference sequence). This CDR3 is 15 amino acids long. The CDR3 here is CASSRDWGSSYEQYF. CDR3 DNA (partial): TGTGCCAGCAGTCGGGACTGGGGGAGCTCCTATGAACAGTAC. Based on the CDR3 plus reference TRBV26 and TRBJ2-7, the full variable domain is NSKVIQTPRYLVKGQGQKAKMRCIPEKGHPVVFWYQQNKNNEFKFLINFQNQEVLQQIDMTEKRFSAECPSNSPCSLEIQSSEAGDSALYLCASSRDWGSSYEQYFGPGTRLTVL.

Comment on this clone: The listed genes are named as in mouse. The read finishes 1 residue shy of the CDR3 end, and the germline J gene is used to complete it. The chain joins TRBV19 to TRBJ2-7; possibly TRBD2 for D (5 bases). The CDR3 covers 13 residues. Germline V CDR1 and CDR2: FNHDT, SITEND (reference sequence). The CDR3 loop reads CAAVTGSSYEQYF. The sequenced part of the CDR3 DNA is TGTGCAGCAGTTACTGGTAGCTCCTATGAACAGTAC.

This clone is large (0.1 to 1%) in the sample. Gene names denote mouse genes. The CDR3 extends 1 residue past the end of the read, so its final part is completed from the germline J gene. The chain recombines TRBV26 with TRBJ2-7, with D tentatively TRBD1 or TRBD2 (5 bases each). Trimming took off 0 bases at V and 7 bases at J, with 10 bases between the two ends. Germline V gene lookup returns CDR1 KGHPV and CDR2 FQNQEV (reference sequence). There are 13 residues in the CDR3. CDR3 DNA (partial): TGTGCCAGCAGTCTGTCGGTGGGGCGGGAACAGTAC. Protein product: CASSLSVGREQY. The whole CDR3 region reads CASSLSVGREQYF.

This clone came up a few times. The gene names given are mouse names. CDR3 sequence: CASSPGGGNERLFF. Incomplete CDR3 DNA: TGTGCCAGCTCTCCAGGGGGCGGCAACGAAAGATTATTT. V and J are TRBV12-1 and TRBJ1-4; 8 bases are shared with TRBD1. The CDR3 end is not reached by the read, which stops 1 residue before it; the germline J gene fills it in. The germline V gene has CDR1 SGHSN and CDR2 HYEKVE. The CDR3 consists of 14 residues. Trimming removed 2 bases from V and 4 bases from J; junction bases left unmatched: 2.

Regarding this clone: Gene names refer to mouse genes. The read comes to an end 1 residue before the CDR3 does, leaving the germline J gene to fill in the end. Other DNA sequences in this specimen translate into the identical CDR3. The V call is TRBV26, the J call TRBJ1-4; D perhaps matches TRBD1 (6 bases). Per germline, CDR1 KGHPV and CDR2 FQNQEV (reference sequence). The CDR3 is 14 residues long. V lost 4 bases and J 7 bases, leaving 13 bases between the germline ends. Incomplete CDR3 DNA: TGTGCCAGCAGTCGGGGGCAGGGGACCGAAAGATTATTT. Its translation is CASSRGQGTERLF. The full CDR3 reads CASSRGQGTERLFF.

With respect to this clone: The gene names here belong to mouse. The read terminates 1 residue ahead of where the CDR3 ends, so the germline J gene completes it. The V and J genes are TRBV12-1 and TRBJ1-4; D is ambiguous. Germline V lookup: CDR1 SGHSN, CDR2 HYEKVE. CDR3 length: 13 amino acids. V shed 2 bases and J shed 0 bases, with 3 bases lying between them. CDR3 bases read: TGTGCCAGCTCTCGGATTTCCAACGAAAGATTATTT. It yields the protein CASSRISNERLF. The whole CDR3 region reads CASSRISNERLFF.

Comments on this clone: Gene and germline names: mouse. The read stops 1 residue short of the end of the CDR3; the missing end is completed from the germline J gene. V is TRBV13-2 and J is TRBJ1-6; D not resolved. TRBJ1-6 is known as an ORF, though its function is uncertain. The germline V gene has CDR1 NNHNN and CDR2 SYGAGS (reference sequence). The CDR3 totals 14 residues. The ends were cut back, 0 bases at V and 1 base at J, with 2 bases in the middle. The covered CDR3 bases are TGTGCCAGCGGTGATGCATCCTATAATTCGCCCCTCTAC. It is translated as CASGDASYNSPLY. The entire CDR3 sequence reads CASGDASYNSPLYF.

This clone occurred a few times. Gene names and germline match the mouse. The read comes to an end 1 residue before the CDR3 does, leaving the germline J gene to fill in the end. The rearrangement joins TRBV3 to TRBJ2-7, with a weak D call TRBD2 (5 bases). Deletions cut 5 bases from V and 1 base from J, with 6 bases between. The CDR3 sequence is 12 residues long. The germline V gene encodes CDR1 SNHLY and CDR2 FYNGKV (reference sequence). CDR3 DNA (partial): TGTGCCAGCAGCCCTGGGTCCTATGAACAGTAC. This sequence encodes CASSPGSYEQY. The whole CDR3 sequence reads CASSPGSYEQYF.

The count of this clone is one. Mouse gene names apply. From the germline J gene comes the end of the CDR3, since the read stops 1 residue before it. The same CDR3 also results from other DNA sequences found in this sample. V usage is TRBV26 and J usage is TRBJ1-3; 8 bases line up with TRBD1. Germline CDR1 is KGHPV and CDR2 is FQNQEV (reference sequence). The CDR3 runs 14 residues. V trimming: 3 bases; J trimming: 2 bases; junction bases outside the gene matches: 0. The CDR3 sequence is CASSLQGAGNTLYF. Partial CDR3 DNA: TGTGCCAGCAGTCTACAGGGGGCTGGAAATACGCTCTAT.

Comments on this clone: Gene names denote mouse genes. Sequencing ends 1 residue short of the CDR3 end; the germline J gene provides the rest. This sequence joins TRBV26 and TRBJ2-1, with TRBD2 identical over 7 bases. This CDR3 contains 14 residues. V shed 4 bases, J shed 3 bases, and the junction held 3 bases outside the gene matches. CDR1 is KGHPV and CDR2 is FQNQEV in the germline V gene (reference sequence). The sequenced CDR3 bases are TGTGCCAGCAGTCCTCGGGGGGGCTATGCTGAGCAGTTC. It yields the protein CASSPRGGYAEQF. The entire CDR3 protein reads CASSPRGGYAEQFF.